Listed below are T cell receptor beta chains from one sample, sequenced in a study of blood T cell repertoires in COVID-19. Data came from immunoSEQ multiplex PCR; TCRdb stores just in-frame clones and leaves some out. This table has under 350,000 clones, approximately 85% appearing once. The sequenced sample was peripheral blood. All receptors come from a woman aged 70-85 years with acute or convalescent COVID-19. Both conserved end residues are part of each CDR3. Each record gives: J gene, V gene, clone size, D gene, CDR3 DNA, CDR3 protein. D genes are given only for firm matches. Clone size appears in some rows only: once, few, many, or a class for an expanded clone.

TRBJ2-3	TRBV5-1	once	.	TGCGCCAGCAGCTTGCAGGGTCCTAGCACAGATACGCAGTATTTT	CASSLQGPSTDTQYF
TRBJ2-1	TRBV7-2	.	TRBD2	TGTGCCAGCAGCTTTAGCGGGGGGGTTTACAATGAGCAGTTCTTC	CASSFSGGVYNEQFF
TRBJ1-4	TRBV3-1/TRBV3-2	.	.	TGTGCCAGCAGCCCCCAAGTAGTGGCTAATGAAAAACTGTTTTTT	CASSPQVVANEKLFF
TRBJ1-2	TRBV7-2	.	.	TGTGCCAGCAGCTTAACAGGGACCAACTATGGCTACACCTTC	CASSLTGTNYGYTF
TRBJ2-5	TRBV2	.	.	TGTGCCAGCAGTGATGGTGGGCAGGGCTGGGAGACCCAGTACTTC	CASSDGGQGWETQYF
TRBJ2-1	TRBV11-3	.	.	TGTGCCAGCAGCTTTTGGGGAGACAGGCACAATGAGCAGTTCTTC	CASSFWGDRHNEQFF
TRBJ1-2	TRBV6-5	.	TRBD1	TGTGCCACCAAGACAGGGGTCGGCTACACCTTC	CATKTGVGYTF
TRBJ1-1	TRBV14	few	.	TGTGCCAGCAGCCCTCCCGGGACAAAAAACACTGAAGCTTTCTTT	CASSPPGTKNTEAFF
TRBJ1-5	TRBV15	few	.	TGTGCCACCAGCAGAGGGAAGACTAAACTCCATTTT	CATSRGKTKLHF
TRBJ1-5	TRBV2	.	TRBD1	TGTGCCAGCAGTGAGGTGGGACAGGGTTATCAGCCCCAGCATTTT	CASSEVGQGYQPQHF
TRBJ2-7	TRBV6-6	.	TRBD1	TGTGCCAGCAGTTACTCCCCTCGACAGGGGTTCTACGAGCAGTACTTC	CASSYSPRQGFYEQYF
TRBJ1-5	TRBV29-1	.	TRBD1	TGCAGCGTGCAACAGGGGACTCAGCCCCAGCATTTT	CSVQQGTQPQHF
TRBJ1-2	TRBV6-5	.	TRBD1	TGTGCCAGCAGGATTACGGGACAGACGAGCTGGAGCTACACCTTC	CASRITGQTSWSYTF
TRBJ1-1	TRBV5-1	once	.	TGCGCCAGCAGCGGAGGACGGTTCACTGAAGCTTTCTTT	CASSGGRFTEAFF
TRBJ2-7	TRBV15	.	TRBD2	TGTGCCACCAGTTCTGTAGCGGGGCCCACCTACGAGCAGTACTTC	CATSSVAGPTYEQYF
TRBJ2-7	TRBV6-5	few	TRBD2	TGTGCCAGCAGTCTGTCGGGACTACTCATCTACGAGCAGTACTTC	CASSLSGLLIYEQYF
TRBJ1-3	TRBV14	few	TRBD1	TGTGCCAGCAGCCCCCGGACAGGTGGAGACACCATATATTTT	CASSPRTGGDTIYF
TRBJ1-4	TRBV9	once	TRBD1	TGTGCCAGCAGCGGTGACAGGGGAGGCGATGAAAAACTGTTTTTT	CASSGDRGGDEKLFF
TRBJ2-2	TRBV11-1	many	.	TGTGCCAGCAGCTTAGTCGGGTACACCGGGGAGCTGTTTTTT	CASSLVGYTGELFF
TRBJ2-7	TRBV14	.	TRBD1	TGTGCCAGCAGCCAAGCAAGGGGGCCCTACGAGCAGTACTTC	CASSQARGPYEQYF
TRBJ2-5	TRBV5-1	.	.	TGCGCCAGCAGCGTCGACAGCTTCCAAGAGACCCAGTACTTC	CASSVDSFQETQYF
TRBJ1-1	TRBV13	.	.	TGTGCCAGCAGCCCCCCAGGAACGAACACTGAAGCTTTCTTT	CASSPPGTNTEAFF
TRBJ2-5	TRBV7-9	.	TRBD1	TGTGCCAGCAGCCTAGGGACAGGGGGCGCTGAGACCCAGTACTTC	CASSLGTGGAETQYF
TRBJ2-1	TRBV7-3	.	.	TGTGCCAGCAGCTTTACCAGGGACAATGAGCAGTTCTTC	CASSFTRDNEQFF
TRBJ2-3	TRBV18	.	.	TGTGCCAGCTCACCCGGAGGCGGAGATACGCAGTATTTT	CASSPGGGDTQYF